A single sample gave rise to the 5 T cell receptor beta chains below, sequenced in a study of blood T cell repertoires in COVID-19. Profiled with immunoSEQ multiplex PCR; TCRdb holds only in-frame clones, not every one. Among about 230,000 clones listed, 87% were seen once. The sample consisted of PBMCs or T cells enriched from blood (not recorded which). Receptors originate from a man aged 30 to 45 who had recovered from COVID-19.

This chain uses TRBV5-4 with TRBJ2-7, with TRBD1 identical over 9 bases. The trim removed 4 bases at V and 2 bases at J, leaving 10 bases unmatched. CDR3 length: 16 residues. Germline V gene lookup returns CDR1 SGHNT and CDR2 YYREEE (reference sequence). The CDR3 here is CASSRSRDRETYEQYF. CDR3 bases: TGTGCCAGCAGCCGGTCGCGGGACAGGGAGACCTACGAGCAGTACTTC.

Concerning this clone itself: Other DNA sequences in this sample translate to the same CDR3. V and J are TRBV19 and TRBJ1-4; D unclear. Germline assignment: CDR1 LNHDA and CDR2 SQIVND (reference sequence). Trimming pared 5 bases from V and 0 bases from J, leaving 10 bases between. The CDR3 runs to 15 residues. The CDR3 loop is CASSLGVATNEKLFF. The CDR3 DNA follows: TGTGCCAGTAGTCTCGGAGTTGCAACTAATGAAAAACTGTTTTTT.

The rearrangement uses TRBV3-1 (or the pseudogene TRBV3-2) and TRBJ1-2; 7 bases fit TRBD1. Losses at the gene ends were 5 bases for V and 4 bases for J; bases not matched to a gene: 7. The CDR3 length is 14 residues. CDR1 and CDR2 from the germline V gene are LGHDT and YNNKEL (reference sequence). The DNA of the CDR3 is TGTGCCAGCAGCACGGGACAGACGTCCTATGGCTACACCTTC. It specifies CASSTGQTSYGYTF.

The chain is built from TRBV5-6 and TRBJ1-6, with TRBD1 as a possible D gene (5 bases). Trimming removed 4 bases at V and 12 bases at J, with 11 bases between. The CDR3 sequence is 12 residues long. Germline lookup yields CDR1 SGHDT and CDR2 YYEEEE. This CDR3 is CASSRREGPLHF. The CDR3 region has the DNA TGTGCCAGCAGCCGCAGGGAGGGACCCCTCCACTTT. Supplemented by reference TRBV5-6 and TRBJ1-6, the full variable domain reads DAGVTQSPTHLIKTRGQQVTLRCSPKSGHDTVSWYQQALGQGPQFIFQYYEEEERQRGNFPDRFSGHQFPNYSSELNVNALLLGDSALYLCASSRREGPLHFGNGTRLTVT.

The chain recombines TRBV6-5 with TRBJ1-2, with a possible D match to TRBD1 (6 bases). Germline V gives CDR1 MNHEY, CDR2 SVGAGI. V gave up 3 bases and J gave up 8 bases, with 13 bases separating them. The CDR3 is 13 residues long. CDR3 coding DNA: TGTGCCAGCAGTTATTCGACAGGCTCAGGCTACACCTTC. This gives the protein CASSYSTGSGYTF.